Following are 15 T cell receptor beta chains from one sample sequenced in a study of Ad26.COV2.S vaccination and SARS-CoV-2 variants. Treatment specified: around 19 received Ad26.COV2.S at low or high dose, single or two shots; several received placebo; per-sample allocation not given. Samples came from day 63 after the first vaccine or placebo injection. Libraries were prepared by immunoSEQ multiplex PCR; TCRdb keeps only in-frame clonotypes and omits some of them. The repertoire holds under 550,000 clones, more than 75% seen once, with roughly 4% in the top ten. Sequencing used peripheral blood, obtained in a trial of Ad26.COV2.S vaccine versus placebo. The receptor source for this set is a person between 18 and 60 years old who received the Ad26.COV2.S COVID-19 vaccine or a placebo.

This chain connects TRBV5-1 to TRBJ2-2; D is possibly TRBD2 (5 bases). The CDR3 has 13 amino acids. Looked up from germline, CDR1 is SGHRS and CDR2 is YFSETQ. V was cut by 4 bases and J by 6 bases, with 10 bases left in between. As DNA, the CDR3 is TGCGCCAGCAGCCTGCGGGCGCCCGGGGAGCTGTTTTTT. Amino acid sequence: CASSLRAPGELFF.

This clone showed up just a few times. The V call is TRBV20-1, the J call TRBJ1-5; D is uncertain. The CDR3 length is 13 residues. V lost 3 bases and J 4 bases, leaving 10 bases between the germline ends. Germline-derived CDR1 and CDR2 are DFQATT and SNEGSKA (reference sequence). This CDR3 reads CSASFQVNQPQHF. In DNA form, the CDR3 reads TGCAGTGCTAGTTTTCAGGTGAATCAGCCCCAGCATTTT.

This clone was seen a single time. The chain carries TRBV6-2 or TRBV6-3 and TRBJ2-6; unclear D gene. The CDR3 totals 13 residues. V gave up 6 bases and J gave up 2 bases, with 5 bases separating them. Germline CDR1 reads MNHEY; CDR2 reads SVGEGT. The CDR3 bases are TGTGCCAGCAGCTTCCCTGGGGCCAACGTCCTGACTTTC. Translated: CASSFPGANVLTF.

The chain is built from TRBV7-9 and TRBJ2-1; either TRBD1 or TRBD2 may fit D (5 bases each). The CDR3 covers 14 residues. Trimming shortened V by 5 bases and J by 7 bases, and 15 bases separated the two germline ends. CDR1 SEHNR and CDR2 FQNEAQ come from the germline V gene (reference sequence). The CDR3, as DNA: TGTGCCAGCAGCCCTGACGGGGACCGGAATGAGCAGTTCTTC. Residues: CASSPDGDRNEQFF. The variable domain in full, with the rest retrieved from reference TRBV7-9 and TRBJ2-1, is DTGVSQNPRHKITKRGQNVTFRCDPISEHNRLYWYRQTLGQGPEFLTYFQNEAQLEKSRLLSDRFSAERPKGSFSTLEIQRTEQGDSAMYLCASSPDGDRNEQFFGPGTRLTVL.

V and J are TRBV9 and TRBJ2-2; 7 nucleotides match TRBD2. V lost 0 bases, J lost 7 bases, and 6 bases stayed unmatched. Germline V gene data show CDR1 as SGDLS and CDR2 as YYNGEE. This CDR3 region has 15 residues. CDR3 in DNA: TGTGCCAGCAGCGTAGAGTCTAGCGGCGACGGGGAGCTGTTTTTT. It codes for CASSVESSGDGELFF.

The V and J genes are TRBV5-6 and TRBJ1-4; D is uncertain. CDR3 length: 11 residues. Germline CDR1 reads SGHDT; CDR2 reads YYEEEE. V dropped 3 bases and J dropped 12 bases, with 9 bases sitting between them. CDR3 coding DNA: TGTGCCAGCAGCTCGCGCGGGGAACTGTTTTTT. Amino acids: CASSSRGELFF.

Points on this clone: The sample holds other DNA sequences that translate to the same CDR3. This chain uses TRBV7-9 with TRBJ2-5; D is ambiguous. In germline, CDR1 is SEHNR, CDR2 FQNEAQ (reference sequence). Trimming took off 1 base at V and 5 bases at J, with 5 bases between the two ends. This CDR3 spans 12 amino acids. The CDR3 is CASSLGWETQYF. The CDR3 DNA reads TGTGCCAGCAGCTTAGGTTGGGAGACCCAGTACTTC. Using reference TRBV7-9 and TRBJ2-5 for the parts outside the CDR3, the full variable domain is DTGVSQNPRHKITKRGQNVTFRCDPISEHNRLYWYRQTLGQGPEFLTYFQNEAQLEKSRLLSDRFSAERPKGSFSTLEIQRTEQGDSAMYLCASSLGWETQYFGPGTRLLVL.

The V gene is TRBV6-5, the J gene TRBJ2-1; D call uncertain. The CDR3 runs 14 residues. The V and J ends lost 6 bases and 7 bases respectively, with 16 bases between them. Germline CDR1 reads MNHEY; CDR2 reads SVGAGI. The CDR3 nucleotides are TGTGCCAGCAGGTTGGGTCTCTCGAGTAATGAGCAGTTCTTC. Translation gives CASRLGLSSNEQFF.

The table lists this clone with a count of one. This chain links TRBV27 with TRBJ2-7; 8 bases fit TRBD1. CDR1 and CDR2 from the germline V gene are MNHEY and SMNVEV (reference sequence). The J segment lost 3 bases and the V segment lost 3 bases, leaving 1 base of the junction unmatched. The CDR3 covers 13 residues. CDR3: CASSFRGLYEQYF. CDR3 bases: TGTGCCAGCAGTTTCAGGGGGCTCTACGAGCAGTACTTC.

V is TRBV5-4 and J is TRBJ2-1; possibly TRBD2 for D (5 bases). Trimming took 4 bases from V and 9 from J, leaving 11 bases between them. CDR1 and CDR2 (germline): SGHNT, YYREEE (reference sequence). This CDR3 comprises 12 residues. The CDR3 sequence is CASSSRRLEQFF. Here the CDR3 DNA reads TGTGCCAGCAGCAGCAGGAGGCTTGAGCAGTTCTTC. The variable domain in full, completed from reference TRBV5-4 and TRBJ2-1, reads ETGVTQSPTHLIKTRGQQVTLRCSSQSGHNTVSWYQQALGQGPQFIFQYYREEENGRGNFPPRFSGLQFPNYSSELNVNALELDDSALYLCASSSRRLEQFFGPGTRLTVL.

This clone appeared once. The chain joins TRBV6-2 or TRBV6-3 to TRBJ2-5, with 10 bases aligning to TRBD2. After removal of 6 bases from V and 5 bases from J, the junction contained 15 bases not matched to a gene. Germline-derived CDR1 and CDR2 are MNHEY and SVGEGT. The CDR3 has 17 amino acids. The CDR3 DNA sequence: TGTGCCAGCAGCAACATTTCTAGCGGGGGCCCCCGGGAGACCCAGTACTTC. Translated, it gives CASSNISSGGPRETQYF.

This sequence joins TRBV7-9 and TRBJ2-7; TRBD1 matches 8 bases. CDR1 and CDR2 from the germline V gene are SEHNR and FQNEAQ (reference sequence). CDR3 length equals 14 residues. V shed 6 bases and J 1 base; nucleotides not matched to a gene: 5. CDR3 amino acids: CASRTGDSSYEQYF. In DNA, the CDR3 is TGTGCCAGCAGGACAGGGGACAGTTCCTACGAGCAGTACTTC.

The chain is built from TRBV10-3 and TRBJ2-1, with 7 nucleotides matching TRBD1. With V trimmed by 6 bases and J by 10 bases, 9 bases remained unmatched. Looked up from germline, CDR1 is ENHRY and CDR2 is SYGVKD. This CDR3 is built from 13 residues. Here the CDR3 reads CAIRGQDFEEQFF. CDR3 DNA sequence: TGTGCCATCAGAGGACAGGATTTTGAGGAGCAGTTCTTC.

This clone was recorded a few times. This chain uses TRBV7-3 with TRBJ1-6; possible D gene TRBD1, 5 bases. Trimming stripped 1 base from V and 9 bases from J, with 13 bases between. Germline values: CDR1 SGHTA, CDR2 FQGTGA. This CDR3 is 15 amino acids long. The CDR3 DNA reads TGTGCCAGCAGCTTAAGCAGTTCCCAGGGTTCACCCCTCCACTTT. As protein: CASSLSSSQGSPLHF. The whole variable domain, filled in from reference TRBV7-3 and TRBJ1-6, reads GAGVSQTPSNKVTEKGKYVELRCDPISGHTALYWYRQSLGQGPEFLIYFQGTGAADDSGLPNDRFFAVRPEGSVSTLKIQRTERGDSAVYLCASSLSSSQGSPLHFGNGTRLTVT.

The chain combines TRBV19 with TRBJ1-4; tentatively, D is TRBD1 (6 bases). Per germline, CDR1 LNHDA and CDR2 SQIVND (reference sequence). CDR3 length: 17 residues. Trimming cost V 1 base and J 0 bases, with 12 bases left between them. The CDR3 sequence: CASSIVRGAATNEKLFF. DNA for the CDR3: TGTGCCAGTAGTATAGTCAGGGGTGCGGCAACTAATGAAAAACTGTTTTTT.